Below, 6 T cell receptor beta chains from the same sample are listed, as sequenced in a study of blood T cell repertoires in COVID-19. The data were produced by immunoSEQ multiplex PCR, yet TCRdb's version contains in-frame clones alone and is incomplete. The sample holds about 160,000 clones; about 83% are singletons and the top ten take 10%. The sequenced sample was peripheral blood. These receptors all come from a woman aged 70 to 79 with COVID-19, enrolled during active disease.

The chain uses TRBV20-1 and TRBJ2-6, with no clear D. Germline V gene lookup returns CDR1 DFQATT and CDR2 SNEGSKA (reference sequence). The CDR3 has 17 amino acids. V was clipped by 3 bases and J by 3 bases, with 18 bases between them. The chain's CDR3 is CSASVGSLGYGANVLTF. Written as DNA, the CDR3 is TGCAGTGCTAGTGTCGGGTCCCTCGGGTATGGGGCCAACGTCCTGACTTTC.

The chain couples TRBV4-1 to TRBJ2-1; D not resolved. The V and J ends lost 6 bases and 5 bases respectively, with 14 bases between them. Germline V gene data show CDR1 as MGHRA and CDR2 as YSYEKL. The CDR3 loop spans 14 amino acids. Written as DNA, the CDR3 is TGCGCCAGCAGTTTAGACTTTCCAAACAATGAGCAGTTCTTC. Encoded protein: CASSLDFPNNEQFF.

This rearrangement joins TRBV28 to TRBJ1-5; a weak D match, TRBD1 (5 bases). Looked up from germline, CDR1 is MDHEN and CDR2 is SYDVKM. The length of the CDR3 is 12 residues. The V gene lost 3 bases and the J gene lost 11 bases, with 11 bases spanning the gap. The CDR3 coding sequence is TGTGCCAGCAGTTTCAGGGAAGTGACCCAGCATTTT. Protein product: CASSFREVTQHF.

This rearrangement joins TRBV28 to TRBJ1-4; D is unresolved. Trimming pared 0 bases from V and 6 bases from J, leaving 14 bases between. CDR3 length equals 16 residues. Germline CDR1 and CDR2: MDHEN and SYDVKM. The CDR3 nucleotides are TGTGCCAGCAGTTTATGGGGCACCCAACGGCATGAAAAACTGTTTTTT. It specifies CASSLWGTQRHEKLFF.

CDR3 in DNA: TGTGCCAGCTCACCACCCCCGGGGACTGAAGCTTTCTTT. Translation gives CASSPPPGTEAFF. The chain carries TRBV18 and TRBJ1-1; D ambiguous. The CDR3 loop spans 13 amino acids. V lost 0 bases and J 5 bases, leaving 7 bases between the germline ends. Germline V gene sequence: CDR1 KGHSH, CDR2 LQKENI.

The chain is built from TRBV14 and TRBJ1-1; no firm D call. The CDR3 runs to 13 residues. The V gene's germline CDR1 is SGHDN and CDR2 FVKESK. V was shortened by 8 bases and J by 1 base, with 11 bases between the two germline ends. The DNA of the CDR3 is TGTGCCAGCGCCCCCGCAGGGAACACTGAAGCTTTCTTT. Protein: CASAPAGNTEAFF.